Sequencing of this T cell receptor (beta chain) was carried out in a study of T cells after yellow fever vaccination. Comments on this clonotype: Its target is not known.

From the 5' RACE reads, TCRdb called clonotypes with MiXCR, one entry per CDR3 protein. The data show under 600,000 distinct CDR3 sequences, approximately 15% seen once. Germline V gene sequence: CDR1 DFQATT, CDR2 SNEGSKA (reference sequence). The CDR3 has 13 residues. V dropped 5 bases and J dropped 2; count of bases not matched to a gene: 3. Study observations and caveats: Primary-vaccination clones mostly resurfaced post-booster (96% CD4, about 87% CD8).

The clonotype comes from a man aged 25-45 years who received the YFV17D yellow fever vaccine. V and J are TRBV20-1 and TRBJ2-5, with 9 bases aligning to TRBD2. This specimen consisted of PBMCs, obtained on the day of the yellow fever booster vaccination. CDR3 in DNA: TGCAGTGCTGTAGCGGGAGCTCAAGAGACCCAGTACTTC. This sequence encodes CSAVAGAQETQYF.